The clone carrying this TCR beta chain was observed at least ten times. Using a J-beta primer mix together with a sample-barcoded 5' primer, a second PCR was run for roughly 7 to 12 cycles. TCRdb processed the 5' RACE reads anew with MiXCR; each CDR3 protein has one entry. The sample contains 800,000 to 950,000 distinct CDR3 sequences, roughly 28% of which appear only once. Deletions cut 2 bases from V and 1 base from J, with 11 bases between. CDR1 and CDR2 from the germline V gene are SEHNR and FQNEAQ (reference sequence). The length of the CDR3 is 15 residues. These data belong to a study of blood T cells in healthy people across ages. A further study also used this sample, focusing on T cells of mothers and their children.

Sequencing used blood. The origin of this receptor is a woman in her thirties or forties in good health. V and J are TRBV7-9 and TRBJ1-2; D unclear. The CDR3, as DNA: TGTGCCAGCAGCTTAAGTATAGGAAGTAACTATGGCTACACCTTC. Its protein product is CASSLSIGSNYGYTF.